This T cell receptor (beta chain) originates from a study of human T cells and chemical hapten exposure. TCRdb reprocessed the RACE reads with MiXCR, giving one entry per CDR3 protein. The table has under 200,000 distinct CDR3 sequences, nearly 30% seen once. Germline assignment: CDR1 SGHAT and CDR2 FQDESV (reference sequence). The CDR3 spans 15 residues. With 2 bases removed from V and 2 bases from J, the gap between germline ends came to 13 bases. Time point denoted: pre-sensitization, week 0. Treatment in this sample: therapeutic diphenylcyclopropenone sensitization with weekly scalp DPC. The source material was whole blood, sampled in connection with sensitization to the hapten diphenylcyclopropenone (DPC). The chain links TRBV11-1 to TRBJ2-7; D is unclear. This TCR was recovered from a woman in her thirties with alopecia areata. Some clones in this sample may be carry-over from other donors' samples. The CDR3 is CASSLQHSPAYEQYF. In DNA, the CDR3 is TGTGCCAGCAGCTTACAGCACAGTCCCGCCTACGAGCAGTACTTC. Full variable domain (rest looked up from reference TRBV11-1 and TRBJ2-7): EAEVAQSPRYKITEKSQAVAFWCDPISGHATLYWYRQILGQGPELLVQFQDESVVDDSQLPKDRFSAERLKGVDSTLKIQPAELGDSAMYLCASSLQHSPAYEQYFGPGTRLTVT.